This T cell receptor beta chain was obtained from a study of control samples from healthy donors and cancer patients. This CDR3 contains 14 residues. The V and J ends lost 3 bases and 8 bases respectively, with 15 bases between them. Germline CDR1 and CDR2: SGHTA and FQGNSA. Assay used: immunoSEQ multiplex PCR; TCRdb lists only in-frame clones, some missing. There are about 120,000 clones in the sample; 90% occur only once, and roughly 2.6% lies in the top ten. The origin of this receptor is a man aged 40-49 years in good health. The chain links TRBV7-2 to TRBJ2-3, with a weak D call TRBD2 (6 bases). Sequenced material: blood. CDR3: CASSFLEGRGTQYF. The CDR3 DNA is TGTGCCAGCAGCTTCTTGGAGGGGCGGGGTACGCAGTATTTT. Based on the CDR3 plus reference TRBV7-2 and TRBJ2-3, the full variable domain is GAGVSQSPSNKVTEKGKDVELRCDPISGHTALYWYRQSLGQGLEFLIYFQGNSAPDKSGLPSDRFSAERTGGSVSTLTIQRTQQEDSAVYLCASSFLEGRGTQYFGPGTRLTVL.